A single sample gave rise to the 5 T cell receptor beta chains below, sequenced in a study of Tregs in tolerant kidney transplant recipients. These TCRs' antigens remain unknown. Sequenced by immunoSEQ multiplex PCR; TCRdb stores in-frame clones only, minus some. The sample records approximately 30,000 clones, about four fifths being singletons. What was sequenced was Tregs from blood cultured with allogeneic cells. The receptors come from a human donor in good health.

The chain links TRBV7-9 to TRBJ2-7; 9 bases agree with TRBD1. The CDR3 covers 14 residues. Germline CDR1 and CDR2: SEHNR and FQNEAQ (reference sequence). J lost 3 bases, V lost 5 bases, and 5 bases had no gene match. For the CDR3, the DNA is TGTGCCAGCAGCCCCGGGACAGGGCGCTACGAGCAGTACTTC. Translating it yields CASSPGTGRYEQYF.

The chain employs TRBV5-1 and TRBJ1-5; D remains unclear. Trimming left V 0 bases short and J 5 bases short, with 6 bases between. The germline V gene has CDR1 SGHRS and CDR2 YFSETQ. CDR3 length: 13 amino acids. CDR3 in DNA: TGCGCCAGCAGCTTGGATTCGGATCAGCCCCAGCATTTT. This sequence encodes CASSLDSDQPQHF. Together with reference TRBV5-1 and TRBJ1-5, the CDR3 gives the full variable domain: KAGVTQTPRYLIKTRGQQVTLSCSPISGHRSVSWYQQTPGQGLQFLFEYFSETQRNKGNFPGRFSGRQFSNSRSEMNVSTLELGDSALYLCASSLDSDQPQHFGDGTRLSIL.

The chain recombines TRBV18 with TRBJ1-5; 9 nucleotides line up with TRBD1. Trimming removed 1 base from V and 5 bases from J; junction bases left unmatched: 0. This CDR3 is 14 amino acids long. Germline V gene data show CDR1 as KGHSH and CDR2 as LQKENI. The chain's CDR3 is CASSPRQGDQPQHF. CDR3 nucleotides: TGTGCCAGCTCACCACGACAGGGGGATCAGCCCCAGCATTTT.

The chain couples TRBV7-6 to TRBJ2-2, with D possibly matching TRBD1 (6 bases). Trimming took off 2 bases at V and 5 bases at J, with 9 bases between the two ends. The CDR3 length is 14 residues. Per germline, CDR1 SGHVS and CDR2 FNYEAQ. In DNA, the CDR3 is TGTGCCAGCAGCTTAAGTCAGGGGACCGGGGAGCTGTTTTTT. This codes for CASSLSQGTGELFF. The full variable domain, rest sourced from reference TRBV7-6 and TRBJ2-2, is GAGVSQSPRYKVTKRGQDVALRCDPISGHVSLYWYRQALGQGPEFLTYFNYEAQQDKSGLPNDRFSAERPEGSISTLTIQRTEQRDSAMYRCASSLSQGTGELFFGEGSRLTVL.

Here the CDR3 reads CASGRDRNTEAFF. The CDR3 region has the DNA TGTGCCAGCGGCCGGGACAGAAACACTGAAGCTTTCTTT. The rearrangement links TRBV2 to TRBJ1-1, with 7 bases matching TRBD1. Germline V gives CDR1 SNHLY, CDR2 FYNNEI. Germline trimming cut 8 bases from V and 2 bases from J; bases unmatched to any gene: 5. This CDR3 is 13 amino acids long.